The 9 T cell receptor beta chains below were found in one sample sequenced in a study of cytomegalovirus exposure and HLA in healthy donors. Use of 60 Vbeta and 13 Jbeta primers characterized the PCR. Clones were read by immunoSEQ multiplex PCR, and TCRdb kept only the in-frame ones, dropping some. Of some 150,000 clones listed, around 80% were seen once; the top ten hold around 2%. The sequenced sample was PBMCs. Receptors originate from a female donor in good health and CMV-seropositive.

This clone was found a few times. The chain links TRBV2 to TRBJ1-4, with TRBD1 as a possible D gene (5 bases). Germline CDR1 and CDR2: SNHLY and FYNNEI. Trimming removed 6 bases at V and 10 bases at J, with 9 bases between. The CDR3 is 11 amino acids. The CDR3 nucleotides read TGTGCCAGCAGAAGGGGAGGAAAACTGTTTTTT. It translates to CASRRGGKLFF.

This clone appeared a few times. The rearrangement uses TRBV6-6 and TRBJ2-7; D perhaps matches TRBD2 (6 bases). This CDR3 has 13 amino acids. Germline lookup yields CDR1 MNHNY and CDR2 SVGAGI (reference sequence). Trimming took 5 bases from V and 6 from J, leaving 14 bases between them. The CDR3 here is CASSRTPGGEQYF. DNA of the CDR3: TGTGCCAGCAGTCGCACCCCCGGGGGCGAGCAGTACTTC.

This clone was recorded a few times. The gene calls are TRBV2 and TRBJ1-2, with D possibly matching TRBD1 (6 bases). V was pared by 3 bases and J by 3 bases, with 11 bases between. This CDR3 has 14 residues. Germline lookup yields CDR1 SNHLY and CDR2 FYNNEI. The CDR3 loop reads CASSDQGSHYGYTF. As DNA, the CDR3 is TGTGCCAGCAGTGATCAGGGGTCCCACTATGGCTACACCTTC.

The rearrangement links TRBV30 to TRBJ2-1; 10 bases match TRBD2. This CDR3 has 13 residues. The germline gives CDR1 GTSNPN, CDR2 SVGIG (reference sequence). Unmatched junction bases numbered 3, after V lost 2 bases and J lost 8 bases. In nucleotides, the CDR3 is TGTGCCTGGAGTAGCGGGAGGGCCGATGAGCAGTTCTTC. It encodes CAWSSGRADEQFF.

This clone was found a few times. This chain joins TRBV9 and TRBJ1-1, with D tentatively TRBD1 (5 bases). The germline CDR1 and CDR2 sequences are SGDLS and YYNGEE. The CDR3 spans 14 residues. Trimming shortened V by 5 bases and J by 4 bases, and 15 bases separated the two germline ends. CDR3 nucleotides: TGTGCCAGCAGTCATAGAGCGGGGGGCACTGAAGCTTTCTTT. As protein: CASSHRAGGTEAFF.

The CDR3 coding sequence is TGTGCCAGCAGCCTTTCTTCGACCTTTGGCGGCTATGGCTACACCTTC. Translation gives CASSLSSTFGGYGYTF. The genes are TRBV28 and TRBJ1-2; the D is unclear. The CDR3 is 16 amino acids. With 6 bases removed from V and 4 bases from J, the gap between germline ends came to 21 bases. Germline values: CDR1 MDHEN, CDR2 SYDVKM.

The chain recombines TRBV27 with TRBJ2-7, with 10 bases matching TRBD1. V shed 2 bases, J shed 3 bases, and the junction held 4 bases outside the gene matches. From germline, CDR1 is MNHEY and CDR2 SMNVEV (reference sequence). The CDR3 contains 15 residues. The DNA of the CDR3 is TGTGCCAGCAGTTTAACCGGGACAGGGGACTACGAGCAGTACTTC. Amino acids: CASSLTGTGDYEQYF.

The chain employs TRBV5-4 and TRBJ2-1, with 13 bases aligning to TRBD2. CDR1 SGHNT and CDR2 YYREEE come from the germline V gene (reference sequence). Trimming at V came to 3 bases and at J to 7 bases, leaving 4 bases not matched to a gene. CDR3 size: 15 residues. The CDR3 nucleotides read TGTGCCAGCAGCTACGGGACTAGCGGGGCAAATGAGCAGTTCTTC. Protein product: CASSYGTSGANEQFF.

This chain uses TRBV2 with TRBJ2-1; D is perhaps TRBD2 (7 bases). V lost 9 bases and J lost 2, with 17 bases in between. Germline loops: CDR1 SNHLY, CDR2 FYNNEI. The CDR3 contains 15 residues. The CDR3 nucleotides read TGTGCCAGTGGGGGGGCGGGAGCCACCTACAATGAGCAGTTCTTC. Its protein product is CASGGAGATYNEQFF.